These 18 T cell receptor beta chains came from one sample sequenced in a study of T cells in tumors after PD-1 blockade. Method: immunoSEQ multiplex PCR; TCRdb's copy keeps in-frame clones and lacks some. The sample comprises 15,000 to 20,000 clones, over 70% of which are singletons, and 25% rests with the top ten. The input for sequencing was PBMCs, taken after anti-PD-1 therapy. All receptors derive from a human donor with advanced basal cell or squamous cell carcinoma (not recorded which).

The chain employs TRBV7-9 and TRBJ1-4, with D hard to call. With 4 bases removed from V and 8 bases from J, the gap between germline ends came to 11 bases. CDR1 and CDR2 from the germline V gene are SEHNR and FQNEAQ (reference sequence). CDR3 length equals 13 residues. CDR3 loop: CASSSRGEEKLFF. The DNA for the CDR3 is TGTGCCAGCAGCTCACGGGGAGAGGAAAAACTGTTTTTT.

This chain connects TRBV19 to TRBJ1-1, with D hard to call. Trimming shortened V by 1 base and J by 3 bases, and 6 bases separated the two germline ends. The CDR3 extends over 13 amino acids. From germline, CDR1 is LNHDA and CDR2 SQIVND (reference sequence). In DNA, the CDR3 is TGTGCCAGTAGTATAGTCGATGACACTGAAGCTTTCTTT. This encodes CASSIVDDTEAFF.

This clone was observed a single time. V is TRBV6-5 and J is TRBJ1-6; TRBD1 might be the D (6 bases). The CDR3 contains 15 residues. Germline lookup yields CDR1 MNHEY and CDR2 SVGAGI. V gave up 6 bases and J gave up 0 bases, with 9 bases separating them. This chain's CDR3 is CASSGQSSYNSPLHF. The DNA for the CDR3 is TGTGCCAGCAGCGGACAGAGCTCCTATAATTCACCCCTCCACTTT.

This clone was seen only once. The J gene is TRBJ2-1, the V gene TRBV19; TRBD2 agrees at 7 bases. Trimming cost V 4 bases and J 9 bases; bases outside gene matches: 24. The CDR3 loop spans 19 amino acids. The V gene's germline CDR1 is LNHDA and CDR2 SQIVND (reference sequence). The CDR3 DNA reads TGTGCCAGTAGTACTCCGGGTAGCGGGTTTGGGGGTGGTAGTGGTGAGCAGTTCTTC. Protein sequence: CASSTPGSGFGGGSGEQFF.

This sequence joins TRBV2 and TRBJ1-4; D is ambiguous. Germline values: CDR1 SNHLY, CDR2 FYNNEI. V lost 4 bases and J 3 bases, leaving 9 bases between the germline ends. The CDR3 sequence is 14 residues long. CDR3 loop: CASSARPSNEKLFF. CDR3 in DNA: TGTGCCAGCAGTGCCAGGCCGTCTAATGAAAAACTGTTTTTT.

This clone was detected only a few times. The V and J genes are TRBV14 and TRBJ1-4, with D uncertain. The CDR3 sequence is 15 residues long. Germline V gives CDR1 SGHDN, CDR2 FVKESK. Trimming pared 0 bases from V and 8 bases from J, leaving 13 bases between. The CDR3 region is CASSQERQSGEKLFF. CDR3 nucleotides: TGTGCCAGCAGCCAAGAAAGGCAATCTGGAGAAAAACTGTTTTTT.

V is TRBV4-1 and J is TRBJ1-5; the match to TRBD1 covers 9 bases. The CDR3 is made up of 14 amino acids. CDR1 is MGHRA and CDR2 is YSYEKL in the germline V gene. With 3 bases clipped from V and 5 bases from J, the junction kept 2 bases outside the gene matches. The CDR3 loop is CASSQGQGDQPQHF. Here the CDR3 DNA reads TGCGCCAGCAGCCAGGGACAGGGCGATCAGCCCCAGCATTTT.

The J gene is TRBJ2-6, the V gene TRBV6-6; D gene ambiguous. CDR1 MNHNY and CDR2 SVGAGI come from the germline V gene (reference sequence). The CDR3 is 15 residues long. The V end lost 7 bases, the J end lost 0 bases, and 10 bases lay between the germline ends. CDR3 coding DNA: TGTGCCAGCAACCGACCGAGCTCTGGGGCCAACGTCCTGACTTTC. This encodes CASNRPSSGANVLTF.

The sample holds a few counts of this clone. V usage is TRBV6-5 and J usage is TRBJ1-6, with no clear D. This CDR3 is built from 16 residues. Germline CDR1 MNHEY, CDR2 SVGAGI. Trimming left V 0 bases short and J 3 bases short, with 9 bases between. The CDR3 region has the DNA TGTGCCAGCAGTTACTCCTCTACAGTCTATAATTCACCCCTCCACTTT. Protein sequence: CASSYSSTVYNSPLHF.

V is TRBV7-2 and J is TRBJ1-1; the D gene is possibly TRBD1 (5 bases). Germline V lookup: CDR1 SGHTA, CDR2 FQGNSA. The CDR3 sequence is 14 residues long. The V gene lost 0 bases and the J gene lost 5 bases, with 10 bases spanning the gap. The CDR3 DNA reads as TGTGCCAGCAGCTTAGCGCGGGGGGGAACTGAAGCTTTCTTT. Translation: CASSLARGGTEAFF.

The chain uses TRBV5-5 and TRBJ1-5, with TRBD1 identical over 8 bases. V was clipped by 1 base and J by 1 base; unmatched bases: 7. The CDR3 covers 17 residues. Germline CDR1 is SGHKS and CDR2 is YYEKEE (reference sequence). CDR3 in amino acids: CASSLHSGGRSNQPQHF. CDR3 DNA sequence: TGTGCCAGCAGCTTGCATTCAGGGGGCAGGAGCAATCAGCCCCAGCATTTT.

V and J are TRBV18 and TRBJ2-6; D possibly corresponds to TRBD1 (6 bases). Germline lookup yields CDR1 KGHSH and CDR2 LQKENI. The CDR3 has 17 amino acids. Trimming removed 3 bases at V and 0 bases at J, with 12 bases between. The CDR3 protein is CASSPRTVNSGANVLTF. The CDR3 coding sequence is TGTGCCAGCTCACCTCGGACAGTGAACTCTGGGGCCAACGTCCTGACTTTC.

CDR3 DNA: TGTGCCACCACTTCGTTAGGGGAGGATGAGCAGTTCTTC. Translating gives CATTSLGEDEQFF. The V and J genes are TRBV24-1 and TRBJ2-1; D is possibly TRBD2 (6 bases). The V end was cut by 8 bases, the J end by 8 bases, with 15 bases between. Germline-derived CDR1 and CDR2 are KGHDR and SFDVKD. The CDR3 spans 13 residues.

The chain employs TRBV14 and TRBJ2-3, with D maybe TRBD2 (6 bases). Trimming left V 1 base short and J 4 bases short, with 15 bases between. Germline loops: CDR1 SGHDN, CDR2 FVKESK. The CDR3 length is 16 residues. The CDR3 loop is CASSQVAGTPSDTQYF. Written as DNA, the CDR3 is TGTGCCAGCAGCCAAGTCGCCGGGACTCCCTCAGATACGCAGTATTTT.

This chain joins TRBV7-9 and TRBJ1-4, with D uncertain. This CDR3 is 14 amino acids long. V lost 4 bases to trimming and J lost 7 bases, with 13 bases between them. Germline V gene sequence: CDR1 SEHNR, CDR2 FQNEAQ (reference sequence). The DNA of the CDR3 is TGTGCCAGCAGCTCTAGAGGGATCGGTGAAAAACTGTTTTTT. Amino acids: CASSSRGIGEKLFF.

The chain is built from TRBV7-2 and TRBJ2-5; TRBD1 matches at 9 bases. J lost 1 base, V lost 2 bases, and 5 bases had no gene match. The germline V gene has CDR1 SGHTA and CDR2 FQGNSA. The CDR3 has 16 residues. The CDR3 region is CASSLSTGGGQETQYF. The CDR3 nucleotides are TGTGCCAGCAGCTTATCGACAGGGGGGGGCCAAGAGACCCAGTACTTC. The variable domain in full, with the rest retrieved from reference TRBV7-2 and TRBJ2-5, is GAGVSQSPSNKVTEKGKDVELRCDPISGHTALYWYRQSLGQGLEFLIYFQGNSAPDKSGLPSDRFSAERTGGSVSTLTIQRTQQEDSAVYLCASSLSTGGGQETQYFGPGTRLLVL.

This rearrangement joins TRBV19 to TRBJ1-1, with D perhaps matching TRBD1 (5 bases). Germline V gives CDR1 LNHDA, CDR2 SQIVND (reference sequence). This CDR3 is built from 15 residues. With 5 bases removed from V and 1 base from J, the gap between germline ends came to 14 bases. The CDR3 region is CASSPSGGSNTEAFF. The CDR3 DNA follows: TGTGCCAGTAGTCCATCGGGGGGGTCGAACACTGAAGCTTTCTTT.

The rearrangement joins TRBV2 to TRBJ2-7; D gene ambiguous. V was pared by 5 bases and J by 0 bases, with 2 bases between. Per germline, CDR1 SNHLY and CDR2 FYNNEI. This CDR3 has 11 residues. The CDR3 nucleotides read TGTGCCAGCAGTCCCTCCTACGAGCAGTACTTC. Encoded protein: CASSPSYEQYF.